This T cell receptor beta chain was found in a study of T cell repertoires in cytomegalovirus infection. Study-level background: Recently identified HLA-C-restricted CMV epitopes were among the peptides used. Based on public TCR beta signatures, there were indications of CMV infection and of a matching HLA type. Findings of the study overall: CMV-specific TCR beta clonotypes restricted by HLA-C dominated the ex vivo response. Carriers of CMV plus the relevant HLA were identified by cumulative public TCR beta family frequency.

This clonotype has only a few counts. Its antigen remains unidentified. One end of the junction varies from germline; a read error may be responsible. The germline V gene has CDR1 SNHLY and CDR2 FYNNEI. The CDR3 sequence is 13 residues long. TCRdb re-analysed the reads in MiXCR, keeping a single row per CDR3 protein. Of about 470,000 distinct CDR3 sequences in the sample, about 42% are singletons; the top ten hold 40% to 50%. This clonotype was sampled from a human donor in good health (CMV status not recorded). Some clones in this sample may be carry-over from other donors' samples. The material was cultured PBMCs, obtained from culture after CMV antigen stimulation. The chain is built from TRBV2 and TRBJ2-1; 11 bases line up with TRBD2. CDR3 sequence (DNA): TGTGCCAGCAGTAGGCTAGCGGGAGGCCCCCCGGACTTC. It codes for CASSRLAGGPPDF.